This TCR beta chain was observed in a study of blood T cell repertoires in COVID-19. Only in-frame clones appear in the TCRdb table, and some are missing; sequencing was by immunoSEQ multiplex PCR. The table includes about 230,000 clones, around 84% detected once. CDR3 length: 13 residues. Germline CDR1 SGHTA, CDR2 FQGTGA. V lost 0 bases to trimming and J lost 2 bases, with 5 bases between them. Input material: peripheral blood. This clonotype was obtained from a man aged 45-60 years with COVID-19, enrolled during active disease. V gene TRBV7-3 combines with J gene TRBJ2-7; no firm D call. The CDR3 nucleotides read TGTGCCAGCAGCTTAACCCCCGCCTACGAGCAGTACTTC. It codes for CASSLTPAYEQYF.